Listed below are T cell receptor beta chains from one sample, sequenced in a study of blood T cell repertoires in COVID-19. Data came from immunoSEQ multiplex PCR; TCRdb stores just in-frame clones and leaves some out. This table holds under 110,000 clones, approximately 91% found once. Sequencing was carried out using peripheral blood. All receptors derive from a man aged 45-60 years with acute or convalescent COVID-19. CDR3s include the opening cysteine and the closing phenylalanine or tryptophan. A D gene is named only where the DNA matches it firmly. A clone size is listed for some rows: how often the clone was seen (once, few, many), or a class if it is expanded.

cdr3_nt cdr3_aa cdr3_length d_call j_call v_call clone_size
TGTGCCAGCAGCCCCCGGACAGGGGATAACTATGGCTACACCTTC CASSPRTGDNYGYTF 15 TRBD1 TRBJ1-2 TRBV7-9 NA
TGTGCCAGTAGTATTCGGGTAGGGAGCTACGAGCAGTACTTC CASSIRVGSYEQYF 14 NA TRBJ2-7 TRBV19 NA
TGTGCCAGCAGGCGGGGGGGGACTAATGAAAAACTGTTTTTT CASRRGGTNEKLFF 14 NA TRBJ1-4 TRBV28 NA
TGTGCCAGCAGCTTACAGGGGGTCCAAACTGGAAACACCATATATTTT CASSLQGVQTGNTIYF 16 TRBD1 TRBJ1-3 TRBV7-6 NA
TGTGCCACCAGTGATTTAAGACAGAGCTCCTATAATTCACCCCTCCACTTT CATSDLRQSSYNSPLHF 17 NA TRBJ1-6 TRBV24-1 NA
TGTGCCAGCAGCTCACAGGGGGCCTTTAATGAAAAACTGTTTTTT CASSSQGAFNEKLFF 15 TRBD1 TRBJ1-4 TRBV7-8 NA
TGCGCCAGCAAGACAGGGGGTAACTATGGCTACACCTTC CASKTGGNYGYTF 13 TRBD1 TRBJ1-2 TRBV5-1 NA
TGTGCCAGCAGCCTCAGTAGCGGGGGATCCAACGAGCAGTACTTC CASSLSSGGSNEQYF 15 TRBD2 TRBJ2-7 TRBV7-2 few
TGCGCCAGCAGACAAAGCTCTGGAAACACCATATATTTT CASRQSSGNTIYF 13 NA TRBJ1-3 TRBV5-1 NA
TGTGCCAGCAGCCCCCCTGGCGGCAATGAGCAGTTCTTC CASSPPGGNEQFF 13 NA TRBJ2-1 TRBV5-4 NA
TGTGCCAGCAGCGTAGGAGGTCGTTGGCGGGGGGACAATGAGCAGTTCTTC CASSVGGRWRGDNEQFF 17 TRBD2 TRBJ2-1 TRBV9 once
TGTGCCAGCAGCTCACAGGGGGCTCGGACTGAAGCTTTCTTT CASSSQGARTEAFF 14 TRBD1 TRBJ1-1 TRBV7-9 NA
TGTGCCAGCAGCTTAGAGGACAGGGAGAAAAATGAGCAGTTCTTC CASSLEDREKNEQFF 15 TRBD1 TRBJ2-1 TRBV11-3 NA
TGCGCCAGCAGCCGGGGGGCCCCGGGACAGGGCGATGGCGGCACAGATACGCAGTATTTT CASSRGAPGQGDGGTDTQYF 20 TRBD1 TRBJ2-3 TRBV4-3 few
TGTGCCAGCAGCTTACAGGGGGCTCACGAGCAGTACTTC CASSLQGAHEQYF 13 TRBD1 TRBJ2-7 TRBV28 few
TGCAGCGTTGGGGACAGCTTTACCGGGGAGCTGTTTTTT CSVGDSFTGELFF 13 TRBD1 TRBJ2-2 TRBV29-1 NA
TGTGCCACCAGTGACCCTGGACAGGCGAACAATGAGCAGTTCTTC CATSDPGQANNEQFF 15 TRBD1 TRBJ2-1 TRBV24-1 NA
TGTGCCAGCAGTTACTTGACAGGGTCAACCGGGGAGCTGTTTTTT CASSYLTGSTGELFF 15 TRBD1 TRBJ2-2 TRBV6-6 NA
TGTGCCACCAGCAGAGATAAGGACAGGGACGAGCAGTACTTC CATSRDKDRDEQYF 14 TRBD1 TRBJ2-7 TRBV15 NA
TGTGCCAGCAGCTATGGACAGGGGGCCAACACTGAAGCTTTCTTT CASSYGQGANTEAFF 15 TRBD1 TRBJ1-1 TRBV11-1 NA
TGTGCCAGCAGCCACAGGGGGTACGAGCAGTACTTC CASSHRGYEQYF 12 TRBD1 TRBJ2-7 TRBV3-1/TRBV3-2 NA
TGTGCCAGCAGCCTTGGGTTGACCGCGGGGCAGGGGGCTCTAGGTGGCTACACCTTC CASSLGLTAGQGALGGYTF 19 TRBD1 TRBJ1-2 TRBV7-2 NA
TGTGCCTGGAGTGTCCAGAGGGAGCTGTTTTTT CAWSVQRELFF 11 NA TRBJ2-2 TRBV30 NA
TGTGCCAGCAGGCCGCGGATTGGTAATGAAAAACTGTTTTTT CASRPRIGNEKLFF 14 NA TRBJ1-4 TRBV6-5 NA
TGCGCCAGCAGCCACCCTGGGCAGGGGAACACTGAAGCTTTCTTT CASSHPGQGNTEAFF 15 NA TRBJ1-1 TRBV4-1 once
TGTGCCAGCAGTGAAACTTTGAATTCACCCCTCCACTTT CASSETLNSPLHF 13 NA TRBJ1-6 TRBV6-4 NA
TGTGCCAGTAGTTCGCGATCCTTTCCCGGGACAGAGGACTATGGCTACACCTTC CASSSRSFPGTEDYGYTF 18 TRBD1 TRBJ1-2 TRBV19 NA